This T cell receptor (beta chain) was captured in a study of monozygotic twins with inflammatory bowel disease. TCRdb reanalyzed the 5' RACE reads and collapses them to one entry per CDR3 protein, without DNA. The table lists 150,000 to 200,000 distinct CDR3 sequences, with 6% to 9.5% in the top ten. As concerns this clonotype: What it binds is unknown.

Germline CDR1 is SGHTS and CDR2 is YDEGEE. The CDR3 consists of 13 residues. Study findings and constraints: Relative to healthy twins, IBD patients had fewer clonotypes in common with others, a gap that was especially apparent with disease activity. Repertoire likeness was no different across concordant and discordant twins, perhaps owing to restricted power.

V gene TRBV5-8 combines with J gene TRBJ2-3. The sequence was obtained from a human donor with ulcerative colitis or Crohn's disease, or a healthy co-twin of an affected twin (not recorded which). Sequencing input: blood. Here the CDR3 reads CASSLAVRDTQYF.